This T cell receptor beta chain derives from a study of T cells in tumors after PD-1 blockade. Study background: Peripheral blood samples averaged approximately 33,000 unique clonotypes and 113,528 templates.

The method was immunoSEQ multiplex PCR; TCRdb's version includes in-frame clones alone and lacks a portion of them. The sample shows 55,000 to 70,000 clones, roughly 75% of them seen only once. V was pared by 0 bases and J by 10 bases, with 15 bases between. The CDR3 totals 15 residues. Germline CDR1 reads MGHRA; CDR2 reads YSYEKL. Input was roughly 550 ng to 6,500 ng of genomic DNA from tumor or blood. This TCR came from a human donor with basal cell carcinoma. This specimen consisted of PBMCs, obtained before anti-PD-1 treatment. The V gene is TRBV4-1, the J gene TRBJ1-4; D may be TRBD1 (5 bases). The CDR3 nucleotides read TGCGCCAGCAGCCAAGATTCGCTGGCTAGGGGAAAACTGTTTTTT. Translated, it gives CASSQDSLARGKLFF.